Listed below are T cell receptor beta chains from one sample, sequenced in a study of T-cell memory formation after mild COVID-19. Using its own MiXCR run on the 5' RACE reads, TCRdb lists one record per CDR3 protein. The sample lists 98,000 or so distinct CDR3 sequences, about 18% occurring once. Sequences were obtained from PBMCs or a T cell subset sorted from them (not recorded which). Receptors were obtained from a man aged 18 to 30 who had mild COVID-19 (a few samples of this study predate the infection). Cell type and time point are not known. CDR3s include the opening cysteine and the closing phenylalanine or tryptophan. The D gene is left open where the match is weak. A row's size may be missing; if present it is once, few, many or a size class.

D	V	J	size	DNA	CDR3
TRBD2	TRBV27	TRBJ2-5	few	TGTGCCAGCAGTGCCCAGCATGCGGGGGGGCTTGAGACCCAGTACTTC	CASSAQHAGGLETQYF
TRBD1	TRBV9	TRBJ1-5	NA	TGTGCCAGCAGCGTAGGTGGACAGGCGGGACAGCCCCAGCATTTT	CASSVGGQAGQPQHF
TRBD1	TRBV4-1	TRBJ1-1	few	TGCGCCAGCAGCTCCGTGACAGGGATGAACACTGAAGCTTTCTTT	CASSSVTGMNTEAFF
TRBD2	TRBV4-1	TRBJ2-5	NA	TGCGCCAGCAGCCGGGGTAGCGGGGGGGTTGGTGGAGAGACCCAGTACTTC	CASSRGSGGVGGETQYF
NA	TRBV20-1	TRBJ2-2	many	TGCAGTGCTAGAGTACAGGGAGGAGAGGAGCTGTTTTTT	CSARVQGGEELFF
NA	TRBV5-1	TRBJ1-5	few	TGCGCCAGCAGCTTGGTTGGGGGAGGAGAGCCCCAGCATTTT	CASSLVGGGEPQHF
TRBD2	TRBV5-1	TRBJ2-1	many	TGCGCCAGCAGCTTGGGCGGGGGGTCCAATGAGCAGTTCTTC	CASSLGGGSNEQFF
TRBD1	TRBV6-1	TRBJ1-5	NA	TGTGCCAGCAGTATGCAGGGGGTCGGCAATCAGCCCCAGCATTTT	CASSMQGVGNQPQHF
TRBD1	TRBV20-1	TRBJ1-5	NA	TGCAGTGCTGTACAGGGGAACCAGCCCCAGCATTTT	CSAVQGNQPQHF
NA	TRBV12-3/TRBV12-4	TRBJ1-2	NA	TGTGCCAGCAGTTTCTCCATCTATGGCTACACCTTC	CASSFSIYGYTF
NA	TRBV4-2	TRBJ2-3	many	TGTGCCAGCAGCCAAGATGTCACAGATACGCAGTATTTT	CASSQDVTDTQYF
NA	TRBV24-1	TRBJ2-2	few	TGTGCCACCGAGGGGGATTCCGGGGAGCTGTTTTTT	CATEGDSGELFF
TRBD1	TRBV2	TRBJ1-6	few	TGTGCCAGCAGTCGCACCCGGGACAGGCGGAGGTCACCCCTCCACTTT	CASSRTRDRRRSPLHF
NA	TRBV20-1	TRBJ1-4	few	TGCAGTGCCAACGAGCCTAGGGGGGGTGAAAAACTGTTTTTT	CSANEPRGGEKLFF
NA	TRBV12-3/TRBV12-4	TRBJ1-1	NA	TGTGCCAGCAGACCAGGGGCGAATAATGAAGCTTTCTTT	CASRPGANNEAFF
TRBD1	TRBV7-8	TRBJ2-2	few	TGTGCCAGCAGCTTAGAGGGCAGGGGGTCGAGACTGTTTTTT	CASSLEGRGSRLFF
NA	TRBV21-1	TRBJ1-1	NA	TGTGCCAGCAGCAGAAAGGACAGGTTGAACACTGAAGCTTTCTTT	CASSRKDRLNTEAFF
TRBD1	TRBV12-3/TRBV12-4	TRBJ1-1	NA	TGTGCCAGCAGTCCCGCGACAGGGGGCAACACTGAAGCTTTCTTT	CASSPATGGNTEAFF
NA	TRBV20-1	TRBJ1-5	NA	TGCAGTGCTAGAGATGTTCGCGGAGGTTGGGATCAGCCCCAGCATTTT	CSARDVRGGWDQPQHF
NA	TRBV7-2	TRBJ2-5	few	TGTGCCAGCAGCCCCTGGAAGACCCAGTACTTC	CASSPWKTQYF
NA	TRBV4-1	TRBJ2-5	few	TGCGCCAGCAGCCAACCCCGAGGGACGGGGATACAAGAGACCCAGTACTTC	CASSQPRGTGIQETQYF
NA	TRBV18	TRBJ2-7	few	TGTGCCAGCTCAGGGCAGGGGAGCTCCTACGAGCAGTACTTC	CASSGQGSSYEQYF
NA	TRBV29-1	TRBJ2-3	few	TGCAGCGTTGAATCGACAGACACAGATACGCAGTATTTT	CSVESTDTDTQYF
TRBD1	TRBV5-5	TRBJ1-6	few	TGTGCCAGCAGCCGGACAGGGTCTTCACCCCTCCACTTT	CASSRTGSSPLHF
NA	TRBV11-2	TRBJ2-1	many	TGTGCCAGCAGCCAGAGGAGGGCGGATGAGCAGTTCTTC	CASSQRRADEQFF
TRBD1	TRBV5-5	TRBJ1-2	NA	TGTGCCAGCAGCCGGGACAGGGACTATGGCTACACCTTC	CASSRDRDYGYTF
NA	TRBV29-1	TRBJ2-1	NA	TGCAGCGTTTCAACTCCCCGGGACCGCTCCTACAATGAGCAGTTCTTC	CSVSTPRDRSYNEQFF
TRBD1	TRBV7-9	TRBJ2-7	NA	TGTGCCAGCAGCCACCCACGACAGGGGGCCTTCTCGGAGGAGCAGTACTTC	CASSHPRQGAFSEEQYF
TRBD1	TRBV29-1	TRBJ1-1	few	TGCAGCGTAGCCAGGGGGATGAACACTGAAGCTTTCTTT	CSVARGMNTEAFF
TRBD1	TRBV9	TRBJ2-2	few	TGTGCCAGCAGCGACCAACAGGGGTTCGGCGGGGAGCTGTTTTTT	CASSDQQGFGGELFF
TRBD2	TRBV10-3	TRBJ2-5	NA	TGTGCCATCGCGTCTGGACTAGCGGCGGTATGGGCCCAGTACTTC	CAIASGLAAVWAQYF
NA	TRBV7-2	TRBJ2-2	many	TGTGCCAGCAGCTTAAACCTAGGCGGGGAGCTGTTTTTT	CASSLNLGGELFF
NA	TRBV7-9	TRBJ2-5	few	TGTGCCAGCAGCTTATTCGAGGACCTCGGGACCCAGTACTTC	CASSLFEDLGTQYF
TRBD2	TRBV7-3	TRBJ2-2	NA	TGTGCCAGCAGCTTAAGGGAGGGAGGCACCGGGGAGCTGTTTTTT	CASSLREGGTGELFF
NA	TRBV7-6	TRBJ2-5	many	TGTGCCAGCAGCTTAGGGACAAACCAAGAGACCCAGTACTTC	CASSLGTNQETQYF
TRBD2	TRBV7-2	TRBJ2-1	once	TGTGCCAGCAGCTTCGAACGGGGGGAAATCGAGCAGTTCTTC	CASSFERGEIEQFF
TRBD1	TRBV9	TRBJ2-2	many	TGTGCCAGCAGCTTCCGAGACAGGGCGAACACCGGGGAGCTGTTTTTT	CASSFRDRANTGELFF
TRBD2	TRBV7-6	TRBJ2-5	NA	TGTGCCAGCAGCCGAAGCAGCGGGGGGGCCAGGGAGACCCAGTACTTC	CASSRSSGGARETQYF
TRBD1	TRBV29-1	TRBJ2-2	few	TGCAGCGTTGGACAGGGGTTGGGCGGGGAGCTGTTTTTT	CSVGQGLGGELFF
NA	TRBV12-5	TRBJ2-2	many	TGTGCTAGTGGTTTGGTACTGCAGGGTACCGGGGAGCTGTTTTTT	CASGLVLQGTGELFF
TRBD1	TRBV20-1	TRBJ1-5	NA	TGCAGTGCTAGGTACAAACAGGGGCACGATCAGCCCCAGCATTTT	CSARYKQGHDQPQHF
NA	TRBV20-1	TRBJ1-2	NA	TGCAGTGCTGGCAGGGCTGGCTACACCTTC	CSAGRAGYTF